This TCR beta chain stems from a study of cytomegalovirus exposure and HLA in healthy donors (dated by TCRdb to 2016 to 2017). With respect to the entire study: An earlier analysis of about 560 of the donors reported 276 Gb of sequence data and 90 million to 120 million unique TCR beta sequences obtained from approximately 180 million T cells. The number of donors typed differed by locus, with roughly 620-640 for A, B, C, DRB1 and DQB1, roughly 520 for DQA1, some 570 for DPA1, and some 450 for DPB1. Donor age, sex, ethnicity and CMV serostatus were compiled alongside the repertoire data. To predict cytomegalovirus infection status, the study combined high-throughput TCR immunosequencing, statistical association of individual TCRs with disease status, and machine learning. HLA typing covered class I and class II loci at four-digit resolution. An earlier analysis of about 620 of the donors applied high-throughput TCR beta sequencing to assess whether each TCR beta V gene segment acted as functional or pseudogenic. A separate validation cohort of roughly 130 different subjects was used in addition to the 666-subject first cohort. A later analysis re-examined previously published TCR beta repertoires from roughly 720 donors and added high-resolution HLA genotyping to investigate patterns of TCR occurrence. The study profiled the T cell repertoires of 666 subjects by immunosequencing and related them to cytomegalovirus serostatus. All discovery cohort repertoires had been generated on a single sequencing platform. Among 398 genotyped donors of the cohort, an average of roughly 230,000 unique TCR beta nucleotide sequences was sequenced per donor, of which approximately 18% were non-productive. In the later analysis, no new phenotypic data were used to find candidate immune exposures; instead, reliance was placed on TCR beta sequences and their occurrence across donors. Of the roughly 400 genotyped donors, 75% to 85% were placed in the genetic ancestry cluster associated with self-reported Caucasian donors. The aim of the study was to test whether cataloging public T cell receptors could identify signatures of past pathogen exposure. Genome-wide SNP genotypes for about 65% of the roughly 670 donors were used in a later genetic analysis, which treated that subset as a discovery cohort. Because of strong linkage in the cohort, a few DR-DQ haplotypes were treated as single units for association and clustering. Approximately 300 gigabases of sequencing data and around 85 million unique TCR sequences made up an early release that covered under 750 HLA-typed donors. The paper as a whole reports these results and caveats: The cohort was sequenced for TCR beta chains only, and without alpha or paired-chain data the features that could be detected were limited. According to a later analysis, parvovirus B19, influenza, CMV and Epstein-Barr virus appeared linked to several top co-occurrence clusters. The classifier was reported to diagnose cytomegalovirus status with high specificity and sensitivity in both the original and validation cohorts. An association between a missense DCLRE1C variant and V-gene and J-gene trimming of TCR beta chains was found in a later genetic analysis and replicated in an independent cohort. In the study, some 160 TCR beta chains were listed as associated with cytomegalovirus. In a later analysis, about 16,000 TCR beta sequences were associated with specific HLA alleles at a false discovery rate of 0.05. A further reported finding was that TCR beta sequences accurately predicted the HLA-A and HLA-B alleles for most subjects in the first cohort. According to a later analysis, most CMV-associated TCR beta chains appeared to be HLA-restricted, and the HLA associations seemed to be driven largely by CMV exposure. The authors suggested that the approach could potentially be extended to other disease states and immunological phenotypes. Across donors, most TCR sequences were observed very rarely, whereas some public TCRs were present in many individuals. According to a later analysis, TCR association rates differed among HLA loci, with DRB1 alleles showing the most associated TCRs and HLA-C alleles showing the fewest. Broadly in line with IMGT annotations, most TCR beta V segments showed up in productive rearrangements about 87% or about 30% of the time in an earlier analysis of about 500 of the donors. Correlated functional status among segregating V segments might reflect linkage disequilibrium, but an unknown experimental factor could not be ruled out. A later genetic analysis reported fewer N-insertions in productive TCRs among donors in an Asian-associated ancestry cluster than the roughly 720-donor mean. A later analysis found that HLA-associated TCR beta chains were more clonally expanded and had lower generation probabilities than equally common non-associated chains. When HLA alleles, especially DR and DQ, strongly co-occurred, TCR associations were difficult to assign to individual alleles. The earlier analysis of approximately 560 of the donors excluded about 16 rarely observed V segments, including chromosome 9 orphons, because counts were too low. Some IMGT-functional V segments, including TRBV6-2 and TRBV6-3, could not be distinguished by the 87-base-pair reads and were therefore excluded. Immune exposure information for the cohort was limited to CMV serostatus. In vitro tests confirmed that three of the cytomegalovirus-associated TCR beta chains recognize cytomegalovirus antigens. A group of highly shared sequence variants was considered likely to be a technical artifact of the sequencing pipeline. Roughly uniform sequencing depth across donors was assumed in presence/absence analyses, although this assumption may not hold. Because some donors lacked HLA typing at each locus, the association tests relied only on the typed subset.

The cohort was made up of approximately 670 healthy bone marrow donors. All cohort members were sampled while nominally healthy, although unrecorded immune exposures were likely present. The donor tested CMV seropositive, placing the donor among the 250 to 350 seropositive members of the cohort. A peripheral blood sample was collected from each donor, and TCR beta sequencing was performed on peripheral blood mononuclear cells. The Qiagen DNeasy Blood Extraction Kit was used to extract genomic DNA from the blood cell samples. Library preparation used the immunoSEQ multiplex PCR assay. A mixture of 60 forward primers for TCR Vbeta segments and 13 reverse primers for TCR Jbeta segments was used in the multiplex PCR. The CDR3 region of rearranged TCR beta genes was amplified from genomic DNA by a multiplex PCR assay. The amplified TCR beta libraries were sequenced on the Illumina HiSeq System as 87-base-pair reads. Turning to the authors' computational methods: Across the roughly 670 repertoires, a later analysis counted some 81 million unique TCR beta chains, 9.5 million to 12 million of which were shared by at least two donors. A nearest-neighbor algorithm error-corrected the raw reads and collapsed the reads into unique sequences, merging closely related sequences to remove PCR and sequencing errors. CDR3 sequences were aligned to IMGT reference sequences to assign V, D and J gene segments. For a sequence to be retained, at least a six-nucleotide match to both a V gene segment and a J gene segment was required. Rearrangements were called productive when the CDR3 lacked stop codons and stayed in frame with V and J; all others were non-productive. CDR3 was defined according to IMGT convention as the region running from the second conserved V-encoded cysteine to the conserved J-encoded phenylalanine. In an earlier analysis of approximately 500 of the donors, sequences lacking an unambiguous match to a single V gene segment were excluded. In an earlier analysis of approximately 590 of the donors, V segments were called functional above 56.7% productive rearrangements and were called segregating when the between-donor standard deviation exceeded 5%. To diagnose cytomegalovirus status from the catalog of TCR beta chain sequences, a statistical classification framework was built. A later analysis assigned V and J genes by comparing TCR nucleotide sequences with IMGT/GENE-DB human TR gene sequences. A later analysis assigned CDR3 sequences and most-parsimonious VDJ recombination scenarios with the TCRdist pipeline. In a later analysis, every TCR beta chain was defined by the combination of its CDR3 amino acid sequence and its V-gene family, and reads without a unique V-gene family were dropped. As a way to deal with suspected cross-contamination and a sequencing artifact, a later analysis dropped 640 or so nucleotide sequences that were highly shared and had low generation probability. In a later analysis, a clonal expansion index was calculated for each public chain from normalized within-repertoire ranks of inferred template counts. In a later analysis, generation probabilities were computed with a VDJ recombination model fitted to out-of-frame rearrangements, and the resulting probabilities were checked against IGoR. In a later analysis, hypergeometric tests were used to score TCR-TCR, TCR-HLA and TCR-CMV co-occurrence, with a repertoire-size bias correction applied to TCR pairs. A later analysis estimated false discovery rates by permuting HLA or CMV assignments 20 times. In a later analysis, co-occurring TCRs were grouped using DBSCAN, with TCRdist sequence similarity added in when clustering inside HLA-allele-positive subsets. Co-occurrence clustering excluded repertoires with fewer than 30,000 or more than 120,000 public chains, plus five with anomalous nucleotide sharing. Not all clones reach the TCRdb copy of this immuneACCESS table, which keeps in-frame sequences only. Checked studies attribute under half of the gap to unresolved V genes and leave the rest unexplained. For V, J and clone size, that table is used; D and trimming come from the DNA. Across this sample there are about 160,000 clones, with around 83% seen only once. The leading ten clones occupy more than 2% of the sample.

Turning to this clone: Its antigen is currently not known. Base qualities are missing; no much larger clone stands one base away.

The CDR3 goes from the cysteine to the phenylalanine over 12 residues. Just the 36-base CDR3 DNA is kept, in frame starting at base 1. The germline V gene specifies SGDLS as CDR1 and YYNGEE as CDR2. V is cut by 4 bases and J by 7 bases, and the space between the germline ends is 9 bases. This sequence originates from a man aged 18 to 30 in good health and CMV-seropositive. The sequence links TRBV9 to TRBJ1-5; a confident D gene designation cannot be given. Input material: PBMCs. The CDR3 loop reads CASSPPPQPQHF. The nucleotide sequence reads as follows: TGTGCCAGCAGCCCCCCTCCGCAGCCCCAGCATTTT.